A single sample gave rise to the 6 T cell receptor beta chains below, sequenced in a study of T cell changes during pregnancy in multiple sclerosis. Repertoires were generated with immunoSEQ multiplex PCR, while TCRdb's copy carries only in-frame clones and drops some. The table includes about 100,000 clones, 92% detected once. Here the sequenced sample was peripheral blood, taken after pregnancy. All receptors derive from a female donor with multiple sclerosis, enrolled in a pregnancy study.

This chain uses TRBV5-6 with TRBJ2-7; possible D gene TRBD2, 5 bases. V was shortened by 1 base and J by 7 bases, with 9 bases between the two germline ends. The length of the CDR3 is 12 residues. CDR1 SGHDT and CDR2 YYEEEE come from the germline V gene. The CDR3 region has the DNA TGTGCCAGCAGCTTGCGAGGGCGAGAGCAGTACTTC. It translates to CASSLRGREQYF.

The V gene is TRBV5-5, the J gene TRBJ2-2; no definite D call. The CDR3 length is 13 residues. Trimming shortened V by 6 bases and J by 1 base, and 7 bases separated the two germline ends. Germline values: CDR1 SGHKS, CDR2 YYEKEE (reference sequence). CDR3 bases: TGTGCCAGCATGAGGATGAACACCGGGGAGCTGTTTTTT. It encodes CASMRMNTGELFF.

The rearrangement joins TRBV4-2 to TRBJ2-2, with no clear D. Germline CDR1 is LGHNA and CDR2 is YNFKEQ. The CDR3 consists of 15 residues. Trimming took off 0 bases at V and 4 bases at J, with 9 bases between the two ends. This CDR3 is CASSQDSLGTGELFF. CDR3 sequence (DNA): TGTGCCAGCAGCCAAGATTCCCTCGGCACCGGGGAGCTGTTTTTT.

The V gene is TRBV6-5, the J gene TRBJ2-7; TRBD1 might be the D (6 bases). V lost 2 bases and J 9 bases, leaving 14 bases between the germline ends. CDR1 and CDR2 from the germline V gene are MNHEY and SVGAGI. The CDR3 has 13 amino acids. The DNA for the CDR3 is TGTGCCAGCAGTTACGGGGACACAATTGTGCAGTACTTC. Translated: CASSYGDTIVQYF.

This sequence joins TRBV7-2 and TRBJ1-5, with 9 bases matching TRBD1. CDR1 and CDR2 from the germline V gene are SGHTA and FQGNSA. The CDR3 is 14 residues long. V lost 6 bases, J lost 6 bases, and 6 bases stayed unmatched. The chain's CDR3 is CASRQTGGSQPQHF. CDR3 nucleotides: TGTGCCAGCAGACAAACAGGGGGCAGTCAGCCCCAGCATTTT.

V and J are TRBV6-4 and TRBJ1-1; D gene ambiguous. Germline V gene sequence: CDR1 MRHNA, CDR2 SNTAGT. V lost 10 bases and J 5 bases, leaving 11 bases between the germline ends. This CDR3 spans 11 amino acids. The CDR3 reads CATFPGTEAFF. Here the CDR3 DNA reads TGTGCCACCTTCCCGGGAACTGAAGCTTTCTTT.